This T cell receptor (beta chain) came from a study of T-cell memory formation after mild COVID-19. Using its own MiXCR run on the 5' RACE reads, TCRdb lists one record per CDR3 protein. The table lists some 350,000 distinct CDR3 sequences, about 16% of them singletons. Sequences were obtained from PBMCs or a T cell subset sorted from them (not recorded which). The sequence derives from a man between 18 and 29 years old who had mild COVID-19 (a few samples of this study predate the infection). Cell type and time point are not known.

CDR3 protein: CASSQEGQGSSYNEQFF. In DNA form, the CDR3 reads TGCGCCAGCAGCCAAGAGGGACAGGGAAGCTCCTACAATGAGCAGTTCTTC. The chain uses TRBV4-3 and TRBJ2-1; TRBD1 matches at 9 bases. The trim removed 0 bases at V and 0 bases at J, leaving 3 bases unmatched. Germline V gene sequence: CDR1 LGHNA, CDR2 YSLEER. The CDR3 is 17 residues long.